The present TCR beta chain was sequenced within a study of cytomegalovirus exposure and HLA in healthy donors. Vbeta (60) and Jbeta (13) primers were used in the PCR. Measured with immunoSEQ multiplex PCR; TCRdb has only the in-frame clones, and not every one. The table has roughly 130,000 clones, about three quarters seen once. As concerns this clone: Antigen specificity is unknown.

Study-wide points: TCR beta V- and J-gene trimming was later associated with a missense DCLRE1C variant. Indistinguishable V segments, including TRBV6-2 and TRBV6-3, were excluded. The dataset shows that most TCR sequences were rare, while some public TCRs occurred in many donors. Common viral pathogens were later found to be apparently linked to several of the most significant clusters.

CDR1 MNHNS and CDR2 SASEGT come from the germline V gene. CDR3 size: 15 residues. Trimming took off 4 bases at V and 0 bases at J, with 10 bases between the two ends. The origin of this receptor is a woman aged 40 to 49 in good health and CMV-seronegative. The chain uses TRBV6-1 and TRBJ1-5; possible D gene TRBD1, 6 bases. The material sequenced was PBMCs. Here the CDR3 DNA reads TGTGCCAGCAGTGCCCTCAGGGGTAGCAATCAGCCCCAGCATTTT. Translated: CASSALRGSNQPQHF.